This is a list of T cell receptor beta chains from one sample in a study of blood T cell repertoires in COVID-19. Clones were read by immunoSEQ multiplex PCR, and TCRdb kept only the in-frame ones, dropping some. The sample records about 69,000 clones, around 77% being singletons. Sequences were obtained from peripheral blood. The receptor source for this set is a man aged 60 to 75 with acute or convalescent COVID-19. The CDR3 runs from the conserved cysteine through the conserved F or W. Each record gives: V gene, D gene, J gene, CDR3 length, clone size, CDR3 DNA, CDR3 protein. The D gene is left open where the match is weak. Not all rows give a size; the values are once, few, many and, for expanded clones, a class.

V: TRBV19; D: TRBD1; J: TRBJ1-1; length: 14; size: NA; DNA: TGTGCCAGTAGCCCACGACAGGGGCTCACTGAAGCTTTCTTT; CDR3: CASSPRQGLTEAFF
V: TRBV18; D: TRBD1; J: TRBJ1-3; length: 16; size: NA; DNA: TGTGCCAGCTCACCACGAACAGGGGGTCCTGGAAACACCATATATTTT; CDR3: CASSPRTGGPGNTIYF
V: TRBV6-5; D: TRBD1; J: TRBJ1-5; length: 15; size: NA; DNA: TGTGCCAGCAGTTACTCAGGGGGCCTGGGACAGCCCCAGCATTTT; CDR3: CASSYSGGLGQPQHF
V: TRBV2; D: TRBD1; J: TRBJ2-5; length: 14; size: few; DNA: TGTGCCAGCAGACTGACAGGGGGGGTGGAGACCCAGTACTTC; CDR3: CASRLTGGVETQYF
V: TRBV6-5; D: TRBD1; J: TRBJ2-2; length: 15; size: NA; DNA: TGTGCCAGCAACCTAGGGGGCGCCGGAACCGGGGAGCTGTTTTTT; CDR3: CASNLGGAGTGELFF
V: TRBV4-1; D: NA; J: TRBJ2-6; length: 17; size: NA; DNA: TGCGCCAGCAGCCAACAACAGATTGTCTCTGGGGCCAACGTCCTGACTTTC; CDR3: CASSQQQIVSGANVLTF
V: TRBV14; D: TRBD1; J: TRBJ2-7; length: 15; size: NA; DNA: TGTGCCAGCAGCCGGCCGGGACAGGGGATCTACGAGCAGTACTTC; CDR3: CASSRPGQGIYEQYF
V: TRBV5-6; D: NA; J: TRBJ2-7; length: 15; size: few; DNA: TGTGCCAGCAGCTTGGGCCGGAGGGTATCCTACGAGCAGTACTTC; CDR3: CASSLGRRVSYEQYF
V: TRBV6-6; D: NA; J: TRBJ1-1; length: 13; size: NA; DNA: TGTGCCAGCAGTGTCCACAGGGAATCTGAAGCTTTCTTT; CDR3: CASSVHRESEAFF
V: TRBV3-1/TRBV3-2; D: TRBD2; J: TRBJ2-1; length: 16; size: NA; DNA: TGTGCCAGCAGCCACTGGACTAGCGGGGATCACAATGAGCAGTTCTTC; CDR3: CASSHWTSGDHNEQFF
V: TRBV7-8; D: TRBD1; J: TRBJ1-1; length: 12; size: NA; DNA: TGTGCCAGCAGCTCAGGGGGCACTGAAGCTTTCTTT; CDR3: CASSSGGTEAFF
V: TRBV9; D: NA; J: TRBJ1-2; length: 14; size: NA; DNA: TGTGCCAGCAGCGTTGGGCAGTCTAACTATGGCTACACCTTC; CDR3: CASSVGQSNYGYTF
V: TRBV5-8; D: TRBD1; J: TRBJ1-5; length: 19; size: once; DNA: TGTGCCAGCAGCTTGGTCATCGGGACAGGCTTTTATAGCAATCAGCCCCAGCATTTT; CDR3: CASSLVIGTGFYSNQPQHF
V: TRBV3-1/TRBV3-2; D: NA; J: TRBJ2-5; length: 14; size: NA; DNA: TGTGCCAGCAGATCGACAGGCCTCGGAGAGACCCAGTACTTC; CDR3: CASRSTGLGETQYF
V: TRBV7-2; D: TRBD2; J: TRBJ2-2; length: 16; size: NA; DNA: TGTGCCAGCAGCATTCTAGCGGGGGGGCAGGCCGGGGAGCTGTTTTTT; CDR3: CASSILAGGQAGELFF
V: TRBV27; D: NA; J: TRBJ2-7; length: 15; size: NA; DNA: TGTGCCAGCAGTTCCACCACAGCGGGTCTAAGTGAGCAGTACTTC; CDR3: CASSSTTAGLSEQYF
V: TRBV6-2/TRBV6-3; D: TRBD1; J: TRBJ2-7; length: 15; size: NA; DNA: TGTGCCAGCCGCCAACCGGGACAGGGATTCTACGAGCAGTACTTC; CDR3: CASRQPGQGFYEQYF
V: TRBV6-2/TRBV6-3; D: NA; J: TRBJ1-2; length: 14; size: NA; DNA: TGTGCCAGCAGTTACGGTCGCCGGGGCTATGGCTACACCTTC; CDR3: CASSYGRRGYGYTF
V: TRBV6-5; D: NA; J: TRBJ1-1; length: 14; size: NA; DNA: TGTGCCAGCAGTTACGTGGGAGGGAGCACTGAAGCTTTCTTT; CDR3: CASSYVGGSTEAFF
V: TRBV18; D: TRBD1; J: TRBJ1-2; length: 17; size: NA; DNA: TGTGCCAGCTCACCGGCCGGGACAGGGGGCGCGGGCTATGGCTACACCTTC; CDR3: CASSPAGTGGAGYGYTF
V: TRBV11-1; D: TRBD1; J: TRBJ1-1; length: 13; size: NA; DNA: TGTGCCAGCTCTCAGGGACAGGGGGCCGAAGCTTTCTTT; CDR3: CASSQGQGAEAFF
V: TRBV10-3; D: TRBD1; J: TRBJ1-6; length: 16; size: NA; DNA: TGTGCCATCAGTGAGACGGAGGGACAGTCTAATTCACCCCTCCACTTT; CDR3: CAISETEGQSNSPLHF
V: TRBV18; D: TRBD2; J: TRBJ2-1; length: 17; size: NA; DNA: TGTGCCAGCTCGAGGACTAGCGGGGGGGCTACCTACAATGAGCAGTTCTTC; CDR3: CASSRTSGGATYNEQFF
V: TRBV3-1/TRBV3-2; D: TRBD1; J: TRBJ1-6; length: 16; size: once; DNA: TGTGCCAGCAGGCAGGGGGTGGGGGGCTATAATTCACCCCTCCACTTT; CDR3: CASRQGVGGYNSPLHF
V: TRBV27; D: NA; J: TRBJ2-1; length: 13; size: NA; DNA: TGTGCCAGCAGCCTCCCCGGGAACGATGAGCAGTTCTTC; CDR3: CASSLPGNDEQFF
V: TRBV6-5; D: TRBD1; J: TRBJ2-7; length: 15; size: NA; DNA: TGTGCCAGCAGCTCCCCCAGCAGGGGGCGGTACGAGCAGTACTTC; CDR3: CASSSPSRGRYEQYF
V: TRBV6-2/TRBV6-3; D: NA; J: TRBJ1-4; length: 16; size: NA; DNA: TGTGCCAGCAGTTCATACGCAGGTCCTCGTAATGAAAAACTGTTTTTT; CDR3: CASSSYAGPRNEKLFF
V: TRBV9; D: TRBD1; J: TRBJ1-3; length: 16; size: NA; DNA: TGTGCCAGCAGCGTAGAACACACAGGGGCCGGAAACACCATATATTTT; CDR3: CASSVEHTGAGNTIYF
V: TRBV5-6; D: TRBD1; J: TRBJ1-6; length: 15; size: NA; DNA: TGTGCCAGCAGCCCGGGACAGCTCTATAATTCACCCCTCCACTTT; CDR3: CASSPGQLYNSPLHF
V: TRBV6-5; D: TRBD1; J: TRBJ1-6; length: 14; size: NA; DNA: TGTGCCAGCAGGGACAGGGTCGGTAATTCACCCCTCCACTTT; CDR3: CASRDRVGNSPLHF
V: TRBV7-2; D: TRBD1; J: TRBJ1-5; length: 16; size: NA; DNA: TGTGCCAGCAGCTTAATGGGACAGAATCTGAATCAGCCCCAGCATTTT; CDR3: CASSLMGQNLNQPQHF
V: TRBV6-6; D: TRBD1; J: TRBJ1-1; length: 14; size: NA; DNA: TGTGCCAGCAGTTGGGACAGGGACACATCTGAAGCTTTCTTT; CDR3: CASSWDRDTSEAFF
V: TRBV10-1; D: NA; J: TRBJ1-1; length: 13; size: NA; DNA: TGCGCCAGCAGGGGGACACTGAACACTGAAGCTTTCTTT; CDR3: CASRGTLNTEAFF
V: TRBV11-3; D: NA; J: TRBJ1-1; length: 13; size: NA; DNA: TGTGCCAGCAGCTCTGACAGAAACACTGAAGCTTTCTTT; CDR3: CASSSDRNTEAFF
V: TRBV5-1; D: NA; J: TRBJ2-4; length: 15; size: NA; DNA: TGCGCCAGCAGCTTGGACGGGTTAGCCAAAAACATTCAGTACTTC; CDR3: CASSLDGLAKNIQYF